This T cell receptor (beta chain) was identified in a study of T cell repertoires in cytomegalovirus infection. Study-level background: Both recently identified HLA-C-restricted and well-studied HLA-B-restricted CMV epitopes were used in the study. Public TCR beta signatures marked donors with CMV infection and the matching HLA.

In this sample, this clonotype turned up once. The antigen is unknown. A junction end diverges from the germline sequence, so it may reflect a read error. General study points: Based on cumulative public TCR beta family frequency, carriers of CMV plus the relevant HLA were identified. Ex vivo responses were dominated by HLA-C-restricted CMV-specific TCR beta clonotypes.

TCRdb processed the reads anew with MiXCR; each CDR3 protein has one entry. The sample lists 150,000 to 200,000 distinct CDR3 sequences; about 20% were seen once. The sequences come from CD8+ T cells from cultured PBMCs, collected from culture after CMV antigen stimulation. The clonotype originates from a human donor in good health (CMV status not recorded). Some clones in this sample may be carry-over from other donors' samples.

This CDR3 is CARSYGSAGGIQPQHF. The DNA for the CDR3 is TGTGCCCGCAGTTACGGGTCTGCGGGGGGGATTCAGCCCCAGCATTTT. This chain uses TRBV6-5 with TRBJ1-5; D perhaps matches TRBD1 (5 bases). In germline, CDR1 is MNHEY, CDR2 SVGAGI. The CDR3 sequence is 16 residues long.